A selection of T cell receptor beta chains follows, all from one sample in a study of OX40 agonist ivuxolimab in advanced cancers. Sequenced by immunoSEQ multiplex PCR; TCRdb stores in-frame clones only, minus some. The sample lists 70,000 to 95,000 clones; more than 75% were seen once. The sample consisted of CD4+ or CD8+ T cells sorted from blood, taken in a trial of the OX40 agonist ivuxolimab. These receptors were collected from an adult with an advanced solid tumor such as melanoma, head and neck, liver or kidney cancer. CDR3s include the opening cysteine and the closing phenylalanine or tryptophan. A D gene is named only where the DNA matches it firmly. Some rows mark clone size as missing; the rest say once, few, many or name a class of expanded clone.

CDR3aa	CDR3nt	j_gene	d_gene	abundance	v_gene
CATIAGPGAKNIQYF	TGTGCCACCATTGCCGGGCCCGGGGCCAAAAACATTCAGTACTTC	TRBJ2-4	.	.	TRBV7-2
CASGLVQPGELFF	TGTGCTAGTGGTTTGGTACAGCCCGGGGAGCTGTTTTTT	TRBJ2-2	.	.	TRBV12-5
CASSPPWGAYEQYF	TGTGCCAGCAGCCCCCCCTGGGGGGCTTACGAGCAGTACTTC	TRBJ2-7	.	.	TRBV7-9
CASSSQGRNQPQHF	TGTGCCAGCAGCTCCCAGGGGCGGAATCAGCCCCAGCATTTT	TRBJ1-5	.	once	TRBV7-2
CASSLKLAGTRETQYF	TGTGCCAGCAGCTTGAAATTAGCGGGGACGCGGGAGACCCAGTACTTC	TRBJ2-5	TRBD2	.	TRBV5-5
CASRGGGGEKLFF	TGTGCCAGCAGAGGAGGTGGGGGCGAAAAACTGTTTTTT	TRBJ1-4	.	.	TRBV6-5
CATRLASTDTQYF	TGTGCCACCAGGCTAGCTAGCACAGATACGCAGTATTTT	TRBJ2-3	.	.	TRBV15
CASSQVWTGNQPQHF	TGTGCCAGCAGCCAAGTTTGGACAGGAAATCAGCCCCAGCATTTT	TRBJ1-5	TRBD1	.	TRBV4-2
CASSLVPTGDQETQYF	TGCGCCAGCAGCTTGGTACCGACAGGGGACCAAGAGACCCAGTACTTC	TRBJ2-5	TRBD1	once	TRBV5-1
CASSLTAGDEQYF	TGTGCCAGCAGTCTGACCGCGGGGGACGAGCAGTACTTC	TRBJ2-7	TRBD2	.	TRBV28
CASSLGRTQYF	TGTGCCAGCAGCTTAGGCCGTACCCAGTACTTC	TRBJ2-5	.	.	TRBV7-6
CASSMPSGTKNIQYF	TGTGCCAGTAGTATGCCTAGCGGAACCAAAAACATTCAGTACTTC	TRBJ2-4	TRBD2	.	TRBV19
CASSPKGLAGERWGTDTQYF	TGTGCCAGCAGCCCAAAGGGACTAGCGGGAGAACGATGGGGCACAGATACGCAGTATTTT	TRBJ2-3	TRBD2	.	TRBV7-3
CASSLGGGSGAGYTF	TGTGCCAGCAGCTTAGGGGGCGGTTCTGGAGCTGGCTACACCTTC	TRBJ1-2	.	.	TRBV11-2
CATKTNYGYTF	TGTGCCACCAAGACGAACTATGGCTACACCTTC	TRBJ1-2	.	.	TRBV19
CASDHRKKSQGAQSSNQPQHF	TGTGCCAGCGATCACCGGAAGAAGAGCCAGGGGGCCCAAAGTAGCAATCAGCCCCAGCATTTT	TRBJ1-5	.	.	TRBV21-1
CASINKQGFSYEQYF	TGTGCCAGCATTAATAAACAGGGTTTTTCCTACGAGCAGTACTTC	TRBJ2-7	.	.	TRBV27
CASIQNRTKQYF	TGTGCCAGCATTCAAAACAGGACGAAGCAGTACTTC	TRBJ2-7	.	.	TRBV6-7
CAISARDRGTGQPQHF	TGTGCCATCAGTGCCCGGGACAGGGGCACCGGTCAGCCCCAGCATTTT	TRBJ1-5	TRBD1	.	TRBV10-3
CATSSKRTGPNNEQFF	TGTGCCACCAGCTCGAAGAGGACAGGGCCGAACAATGAGCAGTTCTTC	TRBJ2-1	TRBD1	.	TRBV15
CASSRTVQNYGYTF	TGTGCCAGTAGCCGGACGGTGCAAAACTATGGCTACACCTTC	TRBJ1-2	.	few	TRBV19
CASKKSTSNTGELFF	TGTGCCAGCAAAAAGTCCACCTCGAACACCGGGGAGCTGTTTTTT	TRBJ2-2	.	.	TRBV2
CASSLAPGQGSGYTF	TGTGCCAGCAGCTTGGCCCCGGGACAGGGGTCTGGCTACACCTTC	TRBJ1-2	TRBD1	once	TRBV5-5
CASTLQGVGGYTF	TGTGCCAGCACCCTACAAGGAGTGGGCGGCTACACCTTC	TRBJ1-2	.	once	TRBV28
CASSEEQGKPNTEAFF	TGTGCCAGCAGTGAAGAACAGGGGAAACCGAACACTGAAGCTTTCTTT	TRBJ1-1	TRBD1	.	TRBV2
CASSLALAGGYNEQFF	TGTGCCAGCAGCTTAGCTCTAGCGGGAGGCTACAATGAGCAGTTCTTC	TRBJ2-1	TRBD2	.	TRBV7-9
CASSPRQGGYEQYF	TGTGCCAGCAGCCCCCGACAGGGTGGCTACGAGCAGTACTTC	TRBJ2-7	TRBD1	.	TRBV11-1
CASSLSSQRNEQFF	TGTGCCAGCAGCTTATCTTCCCAAAGGAATGAGCAGTTCTTC	TRBJ2-1	.	.	TRBV5-5
CASSRVGTGSGNTIYF	TGCGCCAGCAGCAGGGTAGGGACAGGGTCTGGAAACACCATATATTTT	TRBJ1-3	TRBD1	.	TRBV5-1
CASSFVGTRSGYTF	TGTGCCAGCAGCTTCGTCGGGACACGTAGTGGCTACACCTTC	TRBJ1-2	.	.	TRBV5-6
CASSLKTGTGDNEQFF	TGTGCCAGCAGCCTAAAAACCGGGACCGGGGACAATGAGCAGTTCTTC	TRBJ2-1	.	.	TRBV7-9
CASSQGAGTGGVNTGELFF	TGTGCCAGCAGCCAAGGGGCCGGGACAGGGGGCGTTAACACCGGGGAGCTGTTTTTT	TRBJ2-2	TRBD1	.	TRBV4-2
CASSPVQIWHTDTQYF	TGTGCCAGCAGCCCCGTCCAAATTTGGCACACAGATACGCAGTATTTT	TRBJ2-3	.	.	TRBV7-8
CASSRTSGRRVTGELFF	TGTGCCAGCAGTAGGACTAGCGGGAGGCGGGTCACCGGGGAGCTGTTTTTT	TRBJ2-2	TRBD2	.	TRBV5-4
CASSLKVTGAGNTIYF	TGTGCCAGCAGCTTAAAAGTGACAGGGGCTGGAAACACCATATATTTT	TRBJ1-3	TRBD1	.	TRBV7-8
CASSARPTSTGLHEQFF	TGTGCCAGCAGCGCGAGACCTACATCGACGGGTCTCCATGAGCAGTTCTTC	TRBJ2-1	.	few	TRBV9
CAWGDSYGYTF	TGTGCCTGGGGGGACAGTTATGGCTACACCTTC	TRBJ1-2	TRBD1	.	TRBV30
CSVEVRRETFF	TGCAGCGTTGAAGTGCGAAGGGAAACTTTCTTT	TRBJ1-1	.	.	TRBV29-1
CASSLGQARYEQYF	TGTGCCAGCAGCTTGGGACAGGCGAGATACGAGCAGTACTTC	TRBJ2-7	.	.	TRBV5-4
CASSVADRGYEQYF	TGTGCCAGCAGTGTCGCGGACAGGGGATACGAGCAGTACTTC	TRBJ2-7	TRBD1	once	TRBV6-1
CASNRGQSSGNTIYF	TGTGCCAGCAACCGCGGACAGTCCTCTGGAAACACCATATATTTT	TRBJ1-3	.	few	TRBV11-2
CASIPSRAPYEQYF	TGTGCCAGCATCCCTAGTAGGGCCCCCTACGAGCAGTACTTC	TRBJ2-7	.	.	TRBV6-6
CASSLELGKNIQYF	TGTGCCAGCAGCTTAGAGTTAGGCAAAAACATTCAGTACTTC	TRBJ2-4	.	.	TRBV7-2
CASSGQDKRYGYTF	TGTGCCAGCAGTGGCCAGGACAAGCGTTATGGCTACACCTTC	TRBJ1-2	.	once	TRBV2
CASRGLEGEAFF	TGCGCCAGCAGGGGGCTGGAAGGGGAAGCTTTCTTT	TRBJ1-1	.	.	TRBV5-1
CASSEARGGITGELFF	TGTGCCAGCAGTGAAGCTCGGGGGGGGATCACCGGGGAGCTGTTTTTT	TRBJ2-2	TRBD2	.	TRBV2
CASSEAMGGEQFF	TGTGCCAGCAGTGAAGCGATGGGGGGTGAGCAGTTCTTC	TRBJ2-1	.	.	TRBV2
CASSLKMGDTQYF	TGTGCCAGCAGTTTAAAGATGGGAGATACGCAGTATTTT	TRBJ2-3	.	.	TRBV27
CAWSKGQNTEAFF	TGTGCCTGGAGTAAGGGCCAGAACACTGAAGCTTTCTTT	TRBJ1-1	.	.	TRBV30
CASSAGTGGGNQPQHF	TGTGCCAGCAGTGCCGGGACAGGGGGCGGCAATCAGCCCCAGCATTTT	TRBJ1-5	TRBD1	.	TRBV6-1
CASSLLRTAGYTF	TGTGCCAGCAGCCTTCTCCGGACAGCTGGCTACACCTTC	TRBJ1-2	.	.	TRBV5-3
CASSLLTGDTEAFF	TGTGCCAGCAGCCTACTCACAGGGGACACTGAAGCTTTCTTT	TRBJ1-1	TRBD1	few	TRBV9
CSVLGRNQETQYF	TGCAGCGTCTTGGGACGGAACCAAGAGACCCAGTACTTC	TRBJ2-5	.	.	TRBV29-1
CASAERETQYF	TGTGCCAGCGCAGAGAGAGAGACCCAGTACTTC	TRBJ2-5	.	.	TRBV27
CASSSGQGIAQHF	TGTGCCAGCAGTTCCGGACAGGGCATAGCCCAGCATTTT	TRBJ1-5	TRBD1	.	TRBV28